These T cell receptor beta chains were read from a single sample in a study of blood T cells in healthy people across ages. MiXCR, run by TCRdb on the 5' RACE reads, gives a single entry per CDR3 protein. The profile shows 1.6 million or so distinct CDR3 sequences, about 31% of them singletons. The material sequenced was blood. These receptor sequences come from a woman aged 25-40 years in good health. Each CDR3 is given with its conserved first and last residue. The D gene is left open where the match is weak. Clone size is not always given. Where it is, it says once, few, many or a class for expanded clones.

v_call	d_call	j_call	clone_size	cdr3_aa	cdr3_nt
TRBV24-1	TRBD1	TRBJ2-5	NA	CATSLGTGGILEQETQYF	TGTGCCACCAGCCTAGGGACAGGGGGAATTTTGGAGCAAGAGACCCAGTACTTC
TRBV5-1	TRBD2	TRBJ2-1	NA	CASSSLRGFAGGTSSYNEQFF	TGCGCCAGCAGCTCCCTCCGGGGTTTTGCGGGAGGTACAAGCTCCTACAATGAGCAGTTCTTC
TRBV24-1	TRBD1	TRBJ2-1	few	CATSDTDRVEQFF	TGTGCCACCAGTGACACGGACAGGGTTGAGCAGTTCTTC
TRBV7-2	TRBD1	TRBJ2-5	NA	CASSSGQGDVWSVQETQYF	TGTGCCAGCAGCTCGGGACAGGGGGATGTTTGGAGCGTCCAAGAGACCCAGTACTTC
TRBV6-2/TRBV6-3	TRBD2	TRBJ2-7	many	CASSAGTSHYEQYF	TGTGCCAGCAGTGCCGGGACTAGCCACTACGAGCAGTACTTC
TRBV20-1	NA	TRBJ2-3	few	CSARAKTDTQYF	TGCAGTGCTAGAGCTAAGACAGATACGCAGTATTTT
TRBV13	TRBD2	TRBJ2-5	few	CASSLGGTSSSRETQYF	TGTGCCAGCAGCTTGGGTGGGACTAGCTCTTCTCGAGAGACCCAGTACTTC
TRBV4-2	TRBD2	TRBJ2-1	NA	CASSPGTSGIMETQFF	TGTGCCAGCAGCCCCGGGACTAGCGGAATCATGGAGACCCAGTTCTTC
TRBV2	NA	TRBJ2-3	few	CASSDPPDQVNTDTQYF	TGTGCCAGCAGTGATCCCCCCGACCAGGTTAACACAGATACGCAGTATTTT
TRBV7-3	NA	TRBJ2-5	many	CASSSIVGETQYF	TGTGCCAGCAGCTCGATAGTCGGGGAGACCCAGTACTTC